One and the same sample provided the 4 T cell receptor beta chains below, sequenced in a study of blood T cell repertoires in COVID-19. Using immunoSEQ multiplex PCR, the repertoire was profiled, and TCRdb retains in-frame clones only, with some absent. The sample contains over 300,000 clones, 70% to 90% of which appear only once. The specimen sequenced was PBMCs or T cells enriched from blood (not recorded which). These receptors came from a woman aged 35 to 49 who had recovered from COVID-19.

The chain links TRBV6-2 or TRBV6-3 to TRBJ1-1, with 8 bases fitting TRBD1. The CDR3 has 17 residues. The germline CDR1 and CDR2 sequences are MNHEY and SVGEGT. V lost 1 base, J lost 4 bases, and 11 bases stayed unmatched. The CDR3 region is CASSYLGQGASSTEAFF. The CDR3 DNA reads TGTGCCAGCAGTTACTTAGGACAGGGCGCTTCGAGCACTGAAGCTTTCTTT.

This clone turned up a few times. The CDR3 nucleotides read TGTGCCAGCAGTTACGAGACAGGGAACTATGGCTACACCTTC. This codes for CASSYETGNYGYTF. This sequence joins TRBV6-5 and TRBJ1-2, with 7 positions matching TRBD1. The CDR3 sequence is 14 residues long. With 2 bases clipped from V and 2 bases from J, the junction kept 2 bases outside the gene matches. The germline V gene encodes CDR1 MNHEY and CDR2 SVGAGI.

V usage is TRBV7-9 and J usage is TRBJ2-7; D may be TRBD1 (6 bases). Trimming pared 2 bases from V and 1 base from J, leaving 12 bases between. CDR3 size: 15 residues. Germline CDR1 is SEHNR and CDR2 is FQNEAQ (reference sequence). The CDR3 region has the DNA TGTGCCAGCAGCTTAACGGGACAAGCATCCTACGAGCAGTACTTC. The encoded protein is CASSLTGQASYEQYF.

The genes are TRBV4-3 and TRBJ2-1, with TRBD2 matching over 12 bases. V shed 3 bases and J 5 bases; nucleotides not matched to a gene: 2. The germline V gene encodes CDR1 LGHNA and CDR2 YSLEER. The CDR3 runs 15 residues. The DNA for the CDR3 is TGCGCCAGCAGCCACCGACTAGCGGGGGACAATGAGCAGTTCTTC. It codes for CASSHRLAGDNEQFF.